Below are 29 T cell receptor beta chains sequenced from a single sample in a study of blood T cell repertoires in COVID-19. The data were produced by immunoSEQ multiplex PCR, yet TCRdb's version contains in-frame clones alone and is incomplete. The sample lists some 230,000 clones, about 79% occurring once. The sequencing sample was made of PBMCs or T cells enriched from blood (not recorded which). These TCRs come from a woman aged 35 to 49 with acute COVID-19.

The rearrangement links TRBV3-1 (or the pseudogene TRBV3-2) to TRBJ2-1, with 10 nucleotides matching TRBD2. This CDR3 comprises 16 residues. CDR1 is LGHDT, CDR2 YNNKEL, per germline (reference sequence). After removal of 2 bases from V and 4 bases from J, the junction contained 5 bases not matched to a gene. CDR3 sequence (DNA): TGTGCCAGCAGCCAACCGACTAGCGGGCCTTACAATGAGCAGTTCTTC. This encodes CASSQPTSGPYNEQFF.

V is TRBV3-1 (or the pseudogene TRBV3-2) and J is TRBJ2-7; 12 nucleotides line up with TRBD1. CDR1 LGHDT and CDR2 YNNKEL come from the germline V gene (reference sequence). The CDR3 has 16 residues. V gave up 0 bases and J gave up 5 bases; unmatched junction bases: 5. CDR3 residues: CASSQDAGQGAHEQYF. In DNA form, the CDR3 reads TGTGCCAGCAGCCAAGATGCGGGACAGGGGGCCCACGAGCAGTACTTC.

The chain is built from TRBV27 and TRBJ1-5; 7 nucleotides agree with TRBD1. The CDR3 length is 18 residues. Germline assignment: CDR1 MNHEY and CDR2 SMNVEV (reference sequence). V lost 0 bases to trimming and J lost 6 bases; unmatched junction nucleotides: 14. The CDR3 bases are TGTGCCAGCAGTTTATCGCCCCTAAGGACAGGCGGAGGTCAGCCCCAGCATTTT. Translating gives CASSLSPLRTGGGQPQHF.

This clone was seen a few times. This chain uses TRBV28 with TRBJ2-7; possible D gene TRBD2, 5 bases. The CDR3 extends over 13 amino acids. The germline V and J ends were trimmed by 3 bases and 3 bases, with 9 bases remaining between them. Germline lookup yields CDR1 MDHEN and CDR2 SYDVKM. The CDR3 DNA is TGTGCCAGCAGTTTCCTAGCCGGCTACGAGCAGTACTTC. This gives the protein CASSFLAGYEQYF.

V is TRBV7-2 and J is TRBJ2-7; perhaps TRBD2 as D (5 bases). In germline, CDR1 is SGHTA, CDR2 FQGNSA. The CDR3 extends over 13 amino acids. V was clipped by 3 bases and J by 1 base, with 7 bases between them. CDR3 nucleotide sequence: TGTGCCAGCAGCTTCGGGGTATCCTACGAGCAGTACTTC. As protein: CASSFGVSYEQYF.

The CDR3 protein is CASSFDSAYGYTF. The CDR3, as DNA: TGTGCCAGCAGTTTCGACAGTGCCTATGGCTACACCTTC. The chain uses TRBV28 and TRBJ1-2; D possibly corresponds to TRBD1 (5 bases). V gave up 3 bases and J gave up 4 bases, with 9 bases separating them. This CDR3 comprises 13 residues. The germline V gene encodes CDR1 MDHEN and CDR2 SYDVKM.

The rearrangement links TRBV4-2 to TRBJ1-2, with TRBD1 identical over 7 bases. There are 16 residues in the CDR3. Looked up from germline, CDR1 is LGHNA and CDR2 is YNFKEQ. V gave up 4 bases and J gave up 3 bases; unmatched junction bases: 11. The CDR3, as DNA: TGTGCCAGCAGCCCACAACAGACAGGGAATTACTATGGCTACACCTTC. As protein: CASSPQQTGNYYGYTF.

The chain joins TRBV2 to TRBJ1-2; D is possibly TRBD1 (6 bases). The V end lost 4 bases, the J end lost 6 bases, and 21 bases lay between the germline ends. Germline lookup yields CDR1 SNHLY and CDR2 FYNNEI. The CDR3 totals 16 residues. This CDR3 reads CASSAGVVRGEDGYTF. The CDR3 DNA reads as TGTGCCAGCAGTGCTGGGGTTGTCAGGGGTGAAGATGGCTACACCTTC.

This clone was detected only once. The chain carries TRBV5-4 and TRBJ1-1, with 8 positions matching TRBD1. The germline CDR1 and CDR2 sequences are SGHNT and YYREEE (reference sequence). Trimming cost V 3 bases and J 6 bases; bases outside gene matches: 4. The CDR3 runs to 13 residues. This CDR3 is CASSSPDRAEAFF. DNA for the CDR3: TGTGCCAGCAGCTCCCCGGACAGGGCTGAAGCTTTCTTT. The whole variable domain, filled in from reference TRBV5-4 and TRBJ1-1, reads ETGVTQSPTHLIKTRGQQVTLRCSSQSGHNTVSWYQQALGQGPQFIFQYYREEENGRGNFPPRFSGLQFPNYSSELNVNALELDDSALYLCASSSPDRAEAFFGQGTRLTVV.

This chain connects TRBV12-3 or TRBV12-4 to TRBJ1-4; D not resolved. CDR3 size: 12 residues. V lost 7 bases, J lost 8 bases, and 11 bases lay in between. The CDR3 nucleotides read TGTGCCAGCAAAACGGCGGAAGAAAAACTGTTTTTT. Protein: CASKTAEEKLFF.

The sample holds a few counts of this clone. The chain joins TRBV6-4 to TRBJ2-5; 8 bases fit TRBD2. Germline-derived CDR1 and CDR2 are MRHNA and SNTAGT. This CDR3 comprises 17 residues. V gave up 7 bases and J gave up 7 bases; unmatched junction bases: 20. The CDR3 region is CASTIFGRAYPSRTQYF. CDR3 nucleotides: TGTGCCAGCACCATCTTCGGGAGGGCCTATCCCTCTAGGACCCAGTACTTC.

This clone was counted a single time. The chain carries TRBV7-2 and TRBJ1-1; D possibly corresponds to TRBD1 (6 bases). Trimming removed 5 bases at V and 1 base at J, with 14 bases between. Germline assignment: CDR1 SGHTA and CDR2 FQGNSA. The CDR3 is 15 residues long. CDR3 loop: CASSAEGVRNTEAFF. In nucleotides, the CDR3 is TGTGCCAGCAGCGCCGAGGGGGTTCGGAACACTGAAGCTTTCTTT.

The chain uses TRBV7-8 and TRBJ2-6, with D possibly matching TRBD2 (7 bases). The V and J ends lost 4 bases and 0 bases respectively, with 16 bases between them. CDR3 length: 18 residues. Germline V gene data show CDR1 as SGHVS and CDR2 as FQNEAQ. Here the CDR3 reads CASSSRGGLGSGANVLTF. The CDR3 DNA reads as TGTGCCAGCAGCTCGAGGGGGGGTTTAGGCTCTGGGGCCAACGTCCTGACTTTC. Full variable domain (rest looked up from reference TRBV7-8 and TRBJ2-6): GAGVSQSPRYKVAKRGQDVALRCDPISGHVSLFWYQQALGQGPEFLTYFQNEAQLDKSGLPSDRFFAERPEGSVSTLKIQRTQQEDSAVYLCASSSRGGLGSGANVLTFGAGSRLTVL.

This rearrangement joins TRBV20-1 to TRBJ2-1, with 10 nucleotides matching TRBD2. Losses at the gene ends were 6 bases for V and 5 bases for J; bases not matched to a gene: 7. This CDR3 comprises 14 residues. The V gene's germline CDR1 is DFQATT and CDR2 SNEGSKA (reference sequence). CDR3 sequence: CSASRTSGNNEQFF. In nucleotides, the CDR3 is TGCAGTGCCAGTCGGACTAGCGGTAACAATGAGCAGTTCTTC.

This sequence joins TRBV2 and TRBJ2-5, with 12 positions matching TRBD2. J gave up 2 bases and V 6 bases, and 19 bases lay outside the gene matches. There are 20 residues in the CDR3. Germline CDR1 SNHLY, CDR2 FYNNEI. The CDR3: CASSLLLAGGIPGSQETQYF. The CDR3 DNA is TGTGCCAGCAGCCTACTACTAGCGGGAGGAATCCCCGGGAGTCAAGAGACCCAGTACTTC.

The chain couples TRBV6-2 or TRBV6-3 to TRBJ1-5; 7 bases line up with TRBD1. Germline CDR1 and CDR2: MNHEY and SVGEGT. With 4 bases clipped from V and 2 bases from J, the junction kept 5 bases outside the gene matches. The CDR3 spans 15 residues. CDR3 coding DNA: TGTGCCAGCAGTTCCAAAGGGGGCGGCAATCAGCCCCAGCATTTT. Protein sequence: CASSSKGGGNQPQHF.

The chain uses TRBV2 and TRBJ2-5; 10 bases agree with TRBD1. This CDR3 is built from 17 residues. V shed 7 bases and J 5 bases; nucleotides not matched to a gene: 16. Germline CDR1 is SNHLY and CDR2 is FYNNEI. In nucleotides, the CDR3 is TGTGCCAGCATCGAGCAGCCGGGACAGGGGAGAAGGGAGACCCAGTACTTC. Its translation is CASIEQPGQGRRETQYF.

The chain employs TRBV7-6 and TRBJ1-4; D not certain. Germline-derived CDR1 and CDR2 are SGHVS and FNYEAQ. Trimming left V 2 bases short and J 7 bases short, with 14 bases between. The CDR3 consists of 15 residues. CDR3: CASSLNTAAGEKLFF. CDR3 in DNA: TGTGCCAGCAGCTTAAATACAGCGGCCGGTGAAAAACTGTTTTTT.

This CDR3 reads CASRLGGAGGETQYF. The CDR3 DNA follows: TGTGCCAGCAGACTCGGGGGGGCCGGGGGAGAGACCCAGTACTTC. This chain uses TRBV11-1 with TRBJ2-5; 8 bases align to TRBD2. Trimming took 6 bases from V and 4 from J; bases not matched to a gene: 10. This CDR3 is 15 amino acids long. Per the germline V gene, CDR1 is SGHAT and CDR2 is FQDESV (reference sequence).

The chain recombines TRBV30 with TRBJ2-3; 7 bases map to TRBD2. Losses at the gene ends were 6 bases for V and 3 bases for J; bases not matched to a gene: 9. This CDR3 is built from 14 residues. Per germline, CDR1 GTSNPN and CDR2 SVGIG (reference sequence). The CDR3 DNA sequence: TGTGCCTGCCCCCGGGGAGCGGGGACAGATACGCAGTATTTT. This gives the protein CACPRGAGTDTQYF.

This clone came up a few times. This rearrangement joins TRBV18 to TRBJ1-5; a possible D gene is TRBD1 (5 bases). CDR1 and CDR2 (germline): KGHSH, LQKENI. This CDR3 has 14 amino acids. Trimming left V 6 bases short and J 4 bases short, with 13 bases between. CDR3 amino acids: CASSIGGKNQPQHF. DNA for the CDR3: TGTGCCAGCTCCATCGGGGGGAAAAATCAGCCCCAGCATTTT.

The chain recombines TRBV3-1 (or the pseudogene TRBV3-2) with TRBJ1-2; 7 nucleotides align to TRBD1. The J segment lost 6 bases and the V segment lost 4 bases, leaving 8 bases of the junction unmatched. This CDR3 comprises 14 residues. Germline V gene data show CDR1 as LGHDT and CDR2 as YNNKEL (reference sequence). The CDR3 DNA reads TGTGCCAGCAGCCTCGGACAGGAGGTCAATGGCTACACCTTC. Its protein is CASSLGQEVNGYTF.

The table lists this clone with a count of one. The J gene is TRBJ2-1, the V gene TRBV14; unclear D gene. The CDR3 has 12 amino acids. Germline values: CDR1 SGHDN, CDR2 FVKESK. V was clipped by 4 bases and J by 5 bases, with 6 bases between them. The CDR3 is CASSPTDNEQFF. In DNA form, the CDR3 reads TGTGCCAGCAGCCCTACGGACAATGAGCAGTTCTTC.

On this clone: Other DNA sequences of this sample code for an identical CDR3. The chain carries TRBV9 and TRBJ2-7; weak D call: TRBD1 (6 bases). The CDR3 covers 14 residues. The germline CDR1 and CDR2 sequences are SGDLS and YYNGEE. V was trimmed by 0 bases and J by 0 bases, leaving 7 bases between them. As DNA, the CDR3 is TGTGCCAGCAGCGTAGTGGACAGCTCCTACGAGCAGTACTTC. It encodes CASSVVDSSYEQYF.

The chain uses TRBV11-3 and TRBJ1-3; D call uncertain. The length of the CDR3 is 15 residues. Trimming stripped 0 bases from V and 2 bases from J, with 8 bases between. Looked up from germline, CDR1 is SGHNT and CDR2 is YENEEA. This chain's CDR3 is CASSLDRGTGNTIYF. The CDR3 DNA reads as TGTGCCAGCAGCTTAGATCGGGGAACTGGAAACACCATATATTTT.

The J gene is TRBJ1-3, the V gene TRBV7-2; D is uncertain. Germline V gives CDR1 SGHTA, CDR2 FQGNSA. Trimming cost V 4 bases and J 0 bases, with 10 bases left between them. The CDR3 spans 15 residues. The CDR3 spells CASSSQALSGNTIYF. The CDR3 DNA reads TGTGCCAGCAGCTCCCAGGCCCTCTCTGGAAACACCATATATTTT.

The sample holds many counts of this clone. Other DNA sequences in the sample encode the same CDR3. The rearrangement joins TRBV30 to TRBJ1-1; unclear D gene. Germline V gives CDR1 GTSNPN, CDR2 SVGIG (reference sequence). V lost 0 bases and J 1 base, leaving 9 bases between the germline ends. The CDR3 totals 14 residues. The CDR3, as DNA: TGTGCCTGGAGTGTAGGCACGGGGAACACTGAAGCTTTCTTT. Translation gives CAWSVGTGNTEAFF.

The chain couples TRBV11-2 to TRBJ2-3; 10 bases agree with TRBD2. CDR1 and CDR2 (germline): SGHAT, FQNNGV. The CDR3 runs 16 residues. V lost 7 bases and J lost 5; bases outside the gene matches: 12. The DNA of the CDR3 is TGTGCCAGCACCCAGGGTCCTAGCGGGAGTTTAGATACGCAGTATTTT. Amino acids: CASTQGPSGSLDTQYF. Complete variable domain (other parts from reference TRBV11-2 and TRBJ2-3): EAGVAQSPRYKIIEKRQSVAFWCNPISGHATLYWYQQILGQGPKLLIQFQNNGVVDDSQLPKDRFSAERLKGVDSTLKIQPAKLEDSAVYLCASTQGPSGSLDTQYFGPGTRLTVL.

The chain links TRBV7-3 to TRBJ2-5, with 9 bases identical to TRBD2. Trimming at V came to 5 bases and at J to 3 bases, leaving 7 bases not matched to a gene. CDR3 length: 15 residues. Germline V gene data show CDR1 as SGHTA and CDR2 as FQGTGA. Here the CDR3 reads CASSLGTSPKETQYF. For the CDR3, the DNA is TGTGCCAGCAGCCTCGGGACTAGCCCAAAAGAGACCCAGTACTTC.